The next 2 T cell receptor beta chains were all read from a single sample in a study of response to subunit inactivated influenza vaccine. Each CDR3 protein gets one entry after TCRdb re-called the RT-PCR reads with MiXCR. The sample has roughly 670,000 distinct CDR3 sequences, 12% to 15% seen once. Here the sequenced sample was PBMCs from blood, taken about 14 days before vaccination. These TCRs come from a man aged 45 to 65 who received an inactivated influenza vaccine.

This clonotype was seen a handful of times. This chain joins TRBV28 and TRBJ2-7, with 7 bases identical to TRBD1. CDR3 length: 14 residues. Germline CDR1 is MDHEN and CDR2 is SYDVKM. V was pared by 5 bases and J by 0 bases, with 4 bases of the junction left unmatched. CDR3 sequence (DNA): TGTGCCAGCAGTCAAAACAGGGGCTCCTACGAGCAGTACTTC. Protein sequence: CASSQNRGSYEQYF.

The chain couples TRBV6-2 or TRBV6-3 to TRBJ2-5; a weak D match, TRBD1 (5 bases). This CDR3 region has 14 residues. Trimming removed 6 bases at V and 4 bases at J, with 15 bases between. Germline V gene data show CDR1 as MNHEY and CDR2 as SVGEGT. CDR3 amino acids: CASSRGRQGETQYF. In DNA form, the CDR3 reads TGTGCCAGCAGCCGTGGCCGCCAGGGAGAGACCCAGTACTTC.